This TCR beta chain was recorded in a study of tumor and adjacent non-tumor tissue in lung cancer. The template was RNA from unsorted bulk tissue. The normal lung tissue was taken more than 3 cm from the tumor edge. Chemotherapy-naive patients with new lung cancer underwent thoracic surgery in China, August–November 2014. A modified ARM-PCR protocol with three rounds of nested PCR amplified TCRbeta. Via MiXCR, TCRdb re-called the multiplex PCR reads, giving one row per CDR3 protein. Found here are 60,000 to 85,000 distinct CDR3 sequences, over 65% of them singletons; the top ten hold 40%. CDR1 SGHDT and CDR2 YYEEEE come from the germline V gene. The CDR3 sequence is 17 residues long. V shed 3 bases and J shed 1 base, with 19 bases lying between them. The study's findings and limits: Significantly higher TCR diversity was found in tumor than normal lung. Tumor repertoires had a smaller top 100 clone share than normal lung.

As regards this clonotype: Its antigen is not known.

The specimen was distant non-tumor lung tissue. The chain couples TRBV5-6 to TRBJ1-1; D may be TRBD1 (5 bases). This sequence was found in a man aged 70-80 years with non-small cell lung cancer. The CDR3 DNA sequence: TGTGCCAGCAGCTCGAAGATACGACAGAGCTGGAACACTGAAGCTTTCTTT. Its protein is CASSSKIRQSWNTEAFF.